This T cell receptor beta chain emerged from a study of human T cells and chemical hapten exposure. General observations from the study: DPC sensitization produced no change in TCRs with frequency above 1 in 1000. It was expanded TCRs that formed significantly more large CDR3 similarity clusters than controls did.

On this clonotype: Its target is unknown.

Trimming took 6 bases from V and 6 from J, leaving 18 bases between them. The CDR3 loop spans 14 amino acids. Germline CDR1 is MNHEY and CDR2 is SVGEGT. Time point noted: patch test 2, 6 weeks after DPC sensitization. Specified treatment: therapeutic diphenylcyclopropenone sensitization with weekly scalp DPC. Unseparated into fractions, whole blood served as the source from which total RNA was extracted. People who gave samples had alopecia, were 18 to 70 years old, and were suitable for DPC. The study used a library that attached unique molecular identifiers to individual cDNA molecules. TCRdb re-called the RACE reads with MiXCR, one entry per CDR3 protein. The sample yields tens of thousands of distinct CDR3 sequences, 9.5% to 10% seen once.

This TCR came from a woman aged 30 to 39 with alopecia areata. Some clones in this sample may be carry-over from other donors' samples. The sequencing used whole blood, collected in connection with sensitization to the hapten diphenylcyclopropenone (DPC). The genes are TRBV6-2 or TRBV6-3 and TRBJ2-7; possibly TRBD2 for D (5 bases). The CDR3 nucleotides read TGTGCCAGCAGGGTGGGCCTCGGGATCCGCGAGCAGTACTTC. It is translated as CASRVGLGIREQYF.